The rows below give T cell receptor beta chains drawn from one sample of a study of blood T cell repertoires in COVID-19. This table comes from immunoSEQ multiplex PCR, and its TCRdb copy is limited to in-frame clones, with some not included. This sample has 180,000 or so clones, with approximately 84% found just once. Material: peripheral blood. Receptors originate from a man aged 35 to 55 who had recovered from COVID-19. The CDR3 runs from the conserved cysteine through the conserved F or W. D genes are given only for firm matches. Part of the rows lack a size; the others show once, few, many or a class for expanded clones.

clone_size	cdr3_length	j_call	v_call	d_call	cdr3_nt	cdr3_aa
-	12	TRBJ2-7	TRBV19	TRBD1	TGTGCCGCAGCGGACAGGTATAGCGAGCAGTACTTC	CAAADRYSEQYF
-	13	TRBJ1-5	TRBV5-5	-	TGTGCCAGCAGCTTTCGAGAATCTCAGCCCCAGCATTTT	CASSFRESQPQHF
-	14	TRBJ2-7	TRBV6-5	TRBD1	TGTGCCAGCAGTCCCAGACAGGGGGGGGACGAGCAGTACTTC	CASSPRQGGDEQYF
-	15	TRBJ1-4	TRBV7-2	-	TGTGCCAGCAGCACCCAGGGAACAACTAATGAAAAACTGTTTTTT	CASSTQGTTNEKLFF
-	18	TRBJ2-1	TRBV6-2/TRBV6-3	TRBD1	TGTGCCAGCAGTTACTTGGGGGTTGGGGACAGCAAAGACAATGAGCAGTTCTTC	CASSYLGVGDSKDNEQFF
-	15	TRBJ2-3	TRBV14	TRBD2	TGTGCCAGCAGCCAAGTTAGCGGGGCCACAGATACGCAGTATTTT	CASSQVSGATDTQYF
-	16	TRBJ2-3	TRBV24-1	TRBD1	TGTGCCACCAGTGATGGAAGGGGGCGCGGCACAGATACGCAGTATTTT	CATSDGRGRGTDTQYF
-	14	TRBJ1-1	TRBV13	TRBD1	TGTGCCAGCAGCTGGACAGGGGAGGACACTGAAGCTTTCTTT	CASSWTGEDTEAFF
many	14	TRBJ1-5	TRBV2	TRBD1	TGTGCCAGCAGAATCAGGGGGGTCGATCAGCCCCAGCATTTT	CASRIRGVDQPQHF
once	13	TRBJ2-7	TRBV5-6	-	TGTGCCAGCAGCTGGGAGCCTTCCTACGAGCAGTACTTC	CASSWEPSYEQYF
-	13	TRBJ2-5	TRBV10-2	-	TGCGCCAGCAGTGAGTGGACAGAGGGGACCCAGTACTTC	CASSEWTEGTQYF
-	12	TRBJ2-1	TRBV9	-	TGTGCCAGCAGTACTAGGGGGAATGAGCAGTTCTTC	CASSTRGNEQFF
once	10	TRBJ2-5	TRBV11-2	-	TGTGCCAGCAGCCGAGAGACCCAGTACTTC	CASSRETQYF
-	17	TRBJ2-3	TRBV10-2	TRBD2	TGCGCCAGCATAGATATCCGAGGGAGCGGGGATGGGGATACGCAGTATTTT	CASIDIRGSGDGDTQYF
-	13	TRBJ1-4	TRBV19	-	TGTGCCAGTAGGGGCGGGTATAATGAAAAACTGTTTTTT	CASRGGYNEKLFF
-	11	TRBJ1-2	TRBV6-5	-	TGTGCCAGCCGGGGGACCTATGGCTACACCTTC	CASRGTYGYTF
-	15	TRBJ2-7	TRBV5-8	-	TGTGCCAGCAGCTTGTTCCAGGGGCGTCTGTACGAGCAGTACTTC	CASSLFQGRLYEQYF
-	16	TRBJ2-1	TRBV9	TRBD1	TGTGCCAGCAGCGTAGCCCCGGGACAGTCCTACAATGAGCAGTTCTTC	CASSVAPGQSYNEQFF
-	15	TRBJ2-4	TRBV4-2	-	TGTGCCAGCAGCCAAGACGACAGGGCCAAAAACATTCAGTACTTC	CASSQDDRAKNIQYF
-	14	TRBJ1-3	TRBV19	TRBD1	TGTGCCAGTAGACCCGGGACAGAAGTACTCTCCATATATTTT	CASRPGTEVLSIYF
-	15	TRBJ2-5	TRBV4-1	-	TGCGCCAGCAGCCAAGACGCTGGCCAACAAGAGACCCAGTACTTC	CASSQDAGQQETQYF
few	17	TRBJ1-2	TRBV7-2	TRBD1	TGTGCCAGCAGCCCCCGCTCAACAGGGGTCAGGGACTATGGCTACACCTTC	CASSPRSTGVRDYGYTF
-	14	TRBJ1-1	TRBV11-2	-	TGTGCCAGCACCCCCATCCGCGGGAACACTGAAGCTTTCTTT	CASTPIRGNTEAFF
-	17	TRBJ2-7	TRBV18	TRBD2	TGTGCCAGCTCAAGGGGACTAGCGGGGACCGTCCCCTACGAGCAGTACTTC	CASSRGLAGTVPYEQYF
few	14	TRBJ1-1	TRBV30	-	TGTGCCTGGAGGTTGACGGGGGGAGGGACTGAAGCTTTCTTT	CAWRLTGGGTEAFF
-	16	TRBJ2-3	TRBV9	TRBD1	TGTGCCAGCAGCGTAGGGGGCGGACAGGGGTCGGATACGCAGTATTTT	CASSVGGGQGSDTQYF
few	11	TRBJ1-1	TRBV11-1	TRBD1	TGTGCCAGCAGCCAGGACAGGGAAGCTTTCTTT	CASSQDREAFF
-	13	TRBJ1-4	TRBV11-3	-	TGTGCCAGCAGCGGCAGAATCTATGAAAAACTGTTTTTT	CASSGRIYEKLFF
-	13	TRBJ1-1	TRBV5-6	-	TGTGCCAGCAGCTTAGGGGCAGGTACTGAAGCTTTCTTT	CASSLGAGTEAFF
-	15	TRBJ1-5	TRBV6-5	TRBD1	TGTGCCAGCAGCGCGACAGGGGGAAGCAATCAGCCCCAGCATTTT	CASSATGGSNQPQHF
-	15	TRBJ2-3	TRBV11-2	-	TGTGCCAGCAGCCGAACCGGGGGAGTGGCCGATACGCAGTATTTT	CASSRTGGVADTQYF
-	16	TRBJ2-5	TRBV18	TRBD2	TGTGCCAGCTCACCTAGACTAGCGGGTTCTCAAGAGACCCAGTACTTC	CASSPRLAGSQETQYF
-	16	TRBJ2-2	TRBV9	-	TGTGCCAGCAGCGTAGGAGACACTAGGAACACCGGGGAGCTGTTTTTT	CASSVGDTRNTGELFF
-	18	TRBJ2-4	TRBV4-3	-	TGCGCCAGCAGCCAAGATTACTCGGGGGGCAGAGCCAAAAACATTCAGTACTTC	CASSQDYSGGRAKNIQYF
-	15	TRBJ2-1	TRBV7-8	-	TGTGCCAGCAACCGGGGGAGTATGGCGGCGAATGAGCAGTTCTTC	CASNRGSMAANEQFF
-	15	TRBJ2-2	TRBV7-8	-	TGTGCCAGCAGCTTATACAGAATCAACACCGGGGAGCTGTTTTTT	CASSLYRINTGELFF
once	13	TRBJ2-7	TRBV6-5	TRBD2	TGTGCCAGCAAGGTTAGCGGGAAGTACGAGCAGTACTTC	CASKVSGKYEQYF
-	15	TRBJ1-4	TRBV6-5	TRBD1	TGTGCCAGCAGTTCACAGGGGGCGATAGGTGAAAAACTGTTTTTT	CASSSQGAIGEKLFF
once	18	TRBJ1-1	TRBV12-5	TRBD1	TGTGCTAGTGGTTTGGTACCGTGGACCAGGGGGCCGTACACTGAAGCTTTCTTT	CASGLVPWTRGPYTEAFF
once	13	TRBJ1-2	TRBV7-9	-	TGTGCCAGCAGCTTCCGGGGAGGGGGAGACTACACCTTC	CASSFRGGGDYTF
-	14	TRBJ1-1	TRBV10-3	-	TGTGCCATCAGTGAGTCACACATCACAGGGGAAGCTTTCTTT	CAISESHITGEAFF
-	16	TRBJ2-2	TRBV4-1	-	TGCGCCAGCAGCCAAGAAAGGACACTCGCCACCGGGGAGCTGTTTTTT	CASSQERTLATGELFF
few	14	TRBJ2-2	TRBV19	TRBD1	TGTGCCAGTAGTGGGGGACAGAGAACCGGGGAGCTGTTTTTT	CASSGGQRTGELFF
-	15	TRBJ2-3	TRBV19	TRBD2	TGTGCCAGTAGTGAGGGAGGGGTCAGCACAGATACGCAGTATTTT	CASSEGGVSTDTQYF
-	15	TRBJ1-4	TRBV5-4	-	TGTGCCAGCAGTATCGCATCCGGGGTGACCGAAAAACTGTTTTTT	CASSIASGVTEKLFF
-	16	TRBJ1-1	TRBV9	-	TGTGCCAGCAGCAAAGTACAGGGAACTCTGAACACTGAAGCTTTCTTT	CASSKVQGTLNTEAFF
-	15	TRBJ1-2	TRBV4-1	-	TGCGCCAGCAGCCAAGAAATCGGGAATAACTATGGCTACACCTTC	CASSQEIGNNYGYTF
-	11	TRBJ2-7	TRBV20-1	-	TGCAGTGCAAGGGACACCTACGAGCAGTACTTC	CSARDTYEQYF
-	15	TRBJ1-1	TRBV6-5	-	TGTGCCAGCAGTTACTCAGGCCGGCGGAGGACTGAAGCTTTCTTT	CASSYSGRRRTEAFF
-	15	TRBJ2-5	TRBV3-1/TRBV3-2	TRBD1	TGTGCCAGCAGCCAAGAGGTCAGGGGACAGGAGACCCAGTACTTC	CASSQEVRGQETQYF
few	13	TRBJ2-2	TRBV7-9	TRBD1	TGTGCCAGGGACAGGGCCTCTACCGGGGAGCTGTTTTTT	CARDRASTGELFF
-	16	TRBJ2-3	TRBV6-2/TRBV6-3	TRBD2	TGTGCCAGCAGTTCCCCACTAGCGGGACGCACAGATACGCAGTATTTT	CASSSPLAGRTDTQYF
once	16	TRBJ2-3	TRBV4-2	-	TGTGCCAGCAGCCAAGGGTCCAGCGCGGGCACAGATACGCAGTATTTT	CASSQGSSAGTDTQYF